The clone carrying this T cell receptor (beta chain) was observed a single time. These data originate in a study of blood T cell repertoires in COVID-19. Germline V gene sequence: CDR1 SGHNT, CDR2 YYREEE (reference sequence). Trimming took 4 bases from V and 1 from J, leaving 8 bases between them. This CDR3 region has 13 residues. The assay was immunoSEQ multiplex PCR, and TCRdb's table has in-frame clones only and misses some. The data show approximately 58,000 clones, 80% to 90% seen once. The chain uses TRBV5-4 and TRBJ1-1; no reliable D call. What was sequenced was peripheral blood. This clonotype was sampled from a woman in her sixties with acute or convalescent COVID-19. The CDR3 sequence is CASSPPRNTEAFF. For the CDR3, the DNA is TGTGCCAGCAGCCCCCCGAGGAACACTGAAGCTTTCTTT.